This is a list of T cell receptor beta chains from one sample in a study of blood T cell repertoires in COVID-19. Libraries were prepared by immunoSEQ multiplex PCR; TCRdb keeps only in-frame clonotypes and omits some of them. The sample shows under 200,000 clones, approximately 90% of them seen only once. Sequencing was performed on peripheral blood. Source of these receptors: a man aged 50 or older with acute or convalescent COVID-19. The conserved cysteine and the conserved F or W are not part of the CDR3 here. Size is stated for part of the rows, as once, few or many counts, or as a class when the clone is expanded.

v_call clone_size cdr3_length cdr3_aa
TRBV3-1/TRBV3-2 NA 15 ASSQGSAGGPTGELF
TRBV5-5 NA 13 ASSELTGAQVEQY
TRBV21-1 once 11 ASSWDRVNIQY
TRBV9 NA 13 ASSVAPAGVNEQF
TRBV19 NA 15 ASSPFPLAEVNTEAF
TRBV10-2 NA 14 ASSGISASSYNEQF
TRBV21-1 NA 14 ASSEGQARGNTEAF
TRBV7-2 NA 12 ASSPSQGGTEAF
TRBV27 NA 10 ASRDRGNVLT
TRBV5-4 NA 13 ASSGQGLLTDTQY
TRBV5-1 NA 18 ASSLGLKREGHRRTDTQY
TRBV10-3 NA 13 AISESAGGLYEQY
TRBV12-2 few 16 ASPFGGPGQGARDTQY
TRBV30 NA 13 AWSSRVRVGGGYT
TRBV5-4 NA 13 ASSLEWRGRNEQY
TRBV18 NA 13 ASSASDSASYEQY
TRBV7-8 NA 10 ASSPGWEVQY
TRBV11-2 NA 15 ASSLHTSASSTDTQY
TRBV12-5 NA 14 ASGPAGQKNKNEQF
TRBV5-1 NA 13 ASSGSGSSYNEQF
TRBV19 NA 13 ASKATGQHNSPLH
TRBV9 NA 12 ASTLDWNTGELF
TRBV6-2/TRBV6-3 once 13 ASSYWSRLAETQY
TRBV5-1 NA 12 ASSPSGTVYGYT
TRBV5-5 NA 12 ASSRTALGEKLF
TRBV28 NA 13 ASSLIQDSGNTIY
TRBV6-2/TRBV6-3 NA 14 ASSYSARTGTTEAF
TRBV4-3 NA 13 ASSQEEYFTGELF
TRBV7-3 once 11 ASSLTRGETQY
TRBV21-1 NA 17 ASSKTIRGVRATNEKLF